This T cell receptor beta chain was obtained from a study of T cell repertoires in aging, cancer and after chemotherapy (dated by TCRdb to the late 2010s). Notes on the research overall: Donors were distributed across six age groups ranging from 30 or younger to 70 or older, with at least three individuals included per group. In the hematological group, paired pre- and post-chemotherapy samples were obtained from chronic lymphocytic leukemia patients treated with fludarabine- or bendamustine-based regimens. The complete dataset included about 8.8 million TCR reads. The study profiled peripheral blood TCR beta repertoires from healthy donors and cancer patients to examine immunoaging and T cell reconstitution after chemotherapy. The cohort comprised around 220 cancer patients, more than 85 with hematological and fewer than 140 with solid cancers, plus 95 healthy donors as a reference group.

General study outcomes and caveats: In healthy donors, the drop in TCR diversity with age came mainly from a loss of richness, whereas in cancer patients a loss of evenness also played a part. In both cancer cohorts, the median generation probability rose over the chemotherapy interval, which suggests that the repertoire was reconstituted through rebound thymic output. Hematological cancer patients had infiltration of lymphoid organs, and this infiltration may itself impair thymic emigration or peripheral T cell expansion. It was noted by the authors that conclusions about immunological memory after chemotherapy cannot be drawn from the repertoire data. Compared with age-matched healthy donors, untreated patients with hematological or solid cancers had significantly lower TCR diversity and higher clonality in blood.

Rearranged TRB sequences spanning V, D and J segments were amplified in a multiplex touch-down PCR with a mixed TRB-A/B primer pool. Illumina adapters and sample indices were attached to the amplicons in two consecutive PCR reactions using Phusion HS II polymerase. The amplicons were purified from gel with the NucleoSpin Gel and PCR Clean-up kit and then assessed with Qubit and an Agilent 2100 Bioanalyzer. Sequencing of libraries was carried out on an Illumina MiSeq in 600-cycle, single-indexed, paired-end runs. The original pipeline was this. TRB sequences were processed with MiXCR versions 2.12 and 3.0.5. Each unique CDR3 nucleotide sequence was counted as one clone, and only productive sequences with at least two reads were retained. The repertoire metrics were Shannon diversity, evenness, clonality (defined as one minus evenness), and alpha-parameterized diversity profiles covering alpha 0 to 5. The IGoR algorithm was used to calculate generation probabilities of clones in the paired pre- and post-chemotherapy samples. In TCRdb, the public reads were trimmed at Q25 with fastp and aligned with MiXCR, with productive beta chains retained. Rows with one shared CDR3 protein collapse into an entry with the most common genes and DNA. These V and J calls are TCRdb output, not the study's own analysis. The sample has almost 5,000 distinct CDR3 sequences on record, 38% of them singletons. The ten largest account for around 50% of the sample.

In its sample, this clonotype was seen a few times. Its antigen remains unidentified. Per-nucleotide qualities are absent, and no much larger clonotype sits a single base away. TCR beta rearrangements were amplified from genomic DNA extracted from peripheral blood rather than from sorted cells or RNA. Taken from the germline V gene (reference sequence), the CDR1 and CDR2 loops are MNHEY and SMNVEV. From the cysteine up to the phenylalanine, the CDR3 has a length of 15 residues. Here the CDR3 DNA is all that survives: 45 bases in frame from base 1. Relative to germline, V is 3 bases shorter and J is 6 bases shorter, with 12 bases between their ends.

The sequencing input was blood. Recombination connected TRBV27 to TRBJ1-6, with the identity of the D gene unclear. This sequence was found in a human donor with a blood cancer. The DNA sequence is as follows: TGTGCCAGCAGTTTTGGGCTGAGGCTTAATTCACCCCTCCACTTT. This yields the protein CASSFGLRLNSPLHF.